This TCR beta chain was sequenced for a study of post-analysis software for immune sequencing data. Study context: The courses of disease that were included comprised relapsing-remitting, secondary progressive and progressive-relapsing multiple sclerosis. Study conclusions and caveats: Included in a set of roughly five TRBV segments more frequent in patients than controls were TRBV5-6, TRBV5-1 and TRBV20-1. Samples from a shared batch, those prepared together, strongly co-clustered by F measure. Among multiple sclerosis patients, normalized Chao1 diversity was significantly below that of controls.

Presence of unique molecular identifiers characterized the TCR beta cDNA libraries. TCRdb itself ran the PCR reads through MiXCR, one entry per CDR3 protein. This table holds 650,000 to 850,000 distinct CDR3 sequences, around 45% found once. CDR1 is DFQATT and CDR2 is SNEGSKA in the germline V gene (reference sequence). The CDR3 contains 13 residues. Trimming stripped 7 bases from V and 6 bases from J, with 16 bases between. This clonotype was observed a few times. Its antigen is not known. The TCR was taken from a girl aged 5 to 17 with multiple sclerosis. The specimen sequenced was blood. The chain is built from TRBV20-1 and TRBJ2-1, with D unresolved. This CDR3 is CSVLDPFVNEQFF. The CDR3 nucleotides are TGCAGTGTACTGGACCCATTTGTCAATGAGCAGTTCTTC.